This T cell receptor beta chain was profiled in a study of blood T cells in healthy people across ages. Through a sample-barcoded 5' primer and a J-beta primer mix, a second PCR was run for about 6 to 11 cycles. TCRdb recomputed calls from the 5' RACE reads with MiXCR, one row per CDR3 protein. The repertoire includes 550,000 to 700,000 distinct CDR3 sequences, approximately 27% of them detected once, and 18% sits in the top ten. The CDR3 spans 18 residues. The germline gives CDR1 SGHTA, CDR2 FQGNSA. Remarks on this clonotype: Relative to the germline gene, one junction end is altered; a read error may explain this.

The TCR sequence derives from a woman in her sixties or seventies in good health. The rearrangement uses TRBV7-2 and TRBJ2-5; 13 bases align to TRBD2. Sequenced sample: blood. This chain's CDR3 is CASALRTSGGPTQGTQYF. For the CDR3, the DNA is TGTGCCAGCGCACTACGGACTAGCGGGGGCCCTACCCAAGGGACCCAGTACTTC.